A selection of T cell receptor beta chains follows, all from one sample in a study of CD8+ T cells in alopecia areata. The assay was immunoSEQ multiplex PCR, and TCRdb's table has in-frame clones only and misses some. The data show hundreds of thousands of clones, more than 60% seen once. The sequenced sample was CD4+ T cells sorted from blood, obtained around week 46, from a patient treated with tofacitinib. These TCRs come from a human donor with alopecia areata. CDR3s include the opening cysteine and the closing phenylalanine or tryptophan. D genes are given only for firm matches. Part of the rows lack a size; the others show once, few, many or a class for expanded clones.

clone size: -; D gene: -; V gene: TRBV5-1; J gene: TRBJ2-1; CDR3 protein: CASSLDRGRIDEQFF; CDR3 DNA: TGCGCCAGCAGCTTGGACAGAGGGCGGATAGATGAGCAGTTCTTC
clone size: -; D gene: TRBD2; V gene: TRBV11-2; J gene: TRBJ2-1; CDR3 protein: CASSSKVQAGSYNEQFF; CDR3 DNA: TGTGCCAGCAGCTCAAAGGTTCAAGCGGGGTCCTACAATGAGCAGTTCTTC
clone size: -; D gene: -; V gene: TRBV7-8; J gene: TRBJ1-2; CDR3 protein: CASSPSNYGYTF; CDR3 DNA: TGTGCCAGCAGCCCATCTAACTATGGCTACACCTTC
clone size: -; D gene: -; V gene: TRBV7-9; J gene: TRBJ1-1; CDR3 protein: CASSLGGVPEAFF; CDR3 DNA: TGTGCCAGCAGCTTGGGTGGTGTCCCTGAAGCTTTCTTT
clone size: -; D gene: TRBD1; V gene: TRBV7-2; J gene: TRBJ2-4; CDR3 protein: CASSLVAVGQGSKNIQYF; CDR3 DNA: TGTGCCAGCAGCTTAGTCGCCGTAGGACAGGGGTCCAAAAACATTCAGTACTTC
clone size: -; D gene: -; V gene: TRBV13; J gene: TRBJ2-7; CDR3 protein: CASSPVTGPSYEQYF; CDR3 DNA: TGTGCCAGCAGCCCAGTTACCGGTCCCTCCTACGAGCAGTACTTC
clone size: -; D gene: TRBD1; V gene: TRBV5-1; J gene: TRBJ1-5; CDR3 protein: CASSLTGGGQPQHF; CDR3 DNA: TGCGCCAGCAGCTTGACAGGGGGCGGTCAGCCCCAGCATTTT
clone size: few; D gene: -; V gene: TRBV5-1; J gene: TRBJ2-2; CDR3 protein: CASSRDQADTGELFF; CDR3 DNA: TGCGCCAGCAGCCGGGACCAGGCCGACACCGGGGAGCTGTTTTTT
clone size: -; D gene: -; V gene: TRBV30; J gene: TRBJ1-1; CDR3 protein: CAWSADGKNTEAFF; CDR3 DNA: TGTGCCTGGAGTGCGGACGGGAAGAACACTGAAGCTTTCTTT
clone size: -; D gene: -; V gene: TRBV29-1; J gene: TRBJ2-3; CDR3 protein: CSVAPGGGTDTQYF; CDR3 DNA: TGCAGCGTAGCCCCCGGCGGGGGCACAGATACGCAGTATTTT
clone size: -; D gene: TRBD1; V gene: TRBV15; J gene: TRBJ1-4; CDR3 protein: CATTHDRAQANEKLFF; CDR3 DNA: TGTGCCACCACCCACGACAGGGCCCAGGCTAATGAAAAACTGTTTTTT
clone size: -; D gene: TRBD2; V gene: TRBV7-7; J gene: TRBJ2-5; CDR3 protein: CANSLNPTREETQYF; CDR3 DNA: TGTGCCAACAGCTTAAATCCAACGCGGGAGGAGACCCAGTACTTC
clone size: -; D gene: -; V gene: TRBV5-5; J gene: TRBJ1-6; CDR3 protein: CASSLEGEGSPLHF; CDR3 DNA: TGTGCCAGCAGCTTGGAAGGGGAGGGTTCACCCCTCCACTTT
clone size: few; D gene: -; V gene: TRBV7-6; J gene: TRBJ1-6; CDR3 protein: CASSRNDVLVLGSPLHF; CDR3 DNA: TGTGCCAGCAGCCGTAACGACGTCCTAGTGTTGGGTTCACCCCTCCACTTT
clone size: -; D gene: -; V gene: TRBV27; J gene: TRBJ1-4; CDR3 protein: CASSFRGLVNEKLFF; CDR3 DNA: TGTGCCAGCAGTTTCCGAGGGCTAGTCAATGAAAAACTGTTTTTT
clone size: -; D gene: -; V gene: TRBV9; J gene: TRBJ1-1; CDR3 protein: CASSFAGDMNTEAFF; CDR3 DNA: TGTGCCAGCAGCTTCGCAGGGGACATGAACACTGAAGCTTTCTTT
clone size: few; D gene: -; V gene: TRBV6-5; J gene: TRBJ1-5; CDR3 protein: CASSFSINQPQHF; CDR3 DNA: TGTGCCAGCAGTTTCTCCATAAATCAGCCCCAGCATTTT
clone size: few; D gene: TRBD1; V gene: TRBV27; J gene: TRBJ1-1; CDR3 protein: CASSSETGRSRTEAFF; CDR3 DNA: TGTGCCAGCAGTTCGGAGACAGGGAGGTCGAGAACTGAAGCTTTCTTT
clone size: -; D gene: -; V gene: TRBV28; J gene: TRBJ2-5; CDR3 protein: CASSRDRRGETQYF; CDR3 DNA: TGTGCCAGCAGCCGTGACAGGAGGGGAGAGACCCAGTACTTC
clone size: -; D gene: -; V gene: TRBV29-1; J gene: TRBJ1-1; CDR3 protein: CSVVRRVDTEAFF; CDR3 DNA: TGCAGCGTTGTCCGTAGGGTAGACACTGAAGCTTTCTTT
clone size: few; D gene: -; V gene: TRBV2; J gene: TRBJ2-7; CDR3 protein: CASLQDGLYEQYF; CDR3 DNA: TGTGCCAGCCTACAGGACGGGCTCTACGAGCAGTACTTC
clone size: -; D gene: -; V gene: TRBV5-1; J gene: TRBJ2-5; CDR3 protein: CASGSQDKLETQYF; CDR3 DNA: TGCGCCAGCGGGTCGCAGGATAAGTTGGAGACCCAGTACTTC
clone size: -; D gene: -; V gene: TRBV29-1; J gene: TRBJ2-2; CDR3 protein: CSVEPLLRTGELFF; CDR3 DNA: TGCAGCGTTGAACCCCTATTGCGGACCGGGGAGCTGTTTTTT
clone size: -; D gene: TRBD2; V gene: TRBV29-1; J gene: TRBJ2-2; CDR3 protein: CSVDGGNTGELFF; CDR3 DNA: TGCAGCGTTGACGGGGGGAACACCGGGGAGCTGTTTTTC
clone size: -; D gene: -; V gene: TRBV6-6; J gene: TRBJ1-1; CDR3 protein: CASSSRPRLQAEAFF; CDR3 DNA: TGTGCCAGCAGTTCTCGGCCGCGCTTACAAGCTGAAGCTTTCTTT
clone size: -; D gene: -; V gene: TRBV29-1; J gene: TRBJ2-7; CDR3 protein: CSVARGAYEQYF; CDR3 DNA: TGCAGCGTGGCCCGGGGAGCCTACGAGCAGTACTTC
clone size: -; D gene: -; V gene: TRBV20-1; J gene: TRBJ2-5; CDR3 protein: CSVASQETQYF; CDR3 DNA: TGCAGTGTTGCCAGCCAAGAGACCCAGTACTTC
clone size: -; D gene: -; V gene: TRBV30; J gene: TRBJ1-2; CDR3 protein: CAWSQGRNGYTF; CDR3 DNA: TGTGCCTGGAGTCAGGGAAGGAATGGCTACACCTTC
clone size: -; D gene: TRBD2; V gene: TRBV7-9; J gene: TRBJ2-3; CDR3 protein: CASSVAAGGTDTQYF; CDR3 DNA: TGTGCCAGCAGCGTCGCAGCGGGGGGCACAGATACGCAGTATTTT
clone size: -; D gene: -; V gene: TRBV6-5; J gene: TRBJ1-4; CDR3 protein: CASSFGTLNEKLFF; CDR3 DNA: TGTGCCAGCAGCTTCGGGACTCTAAATGAAAAACTGTTTTTT
clone size: few; D gene: -; V gene: TRBV2; J gene: TRBJ1-5; CDR3 protein: CASSDGEGQPQHF; CDR3 DNA: TGTGCCAGCAGTGACGGGGAAGGTCAGCCCCAGCATTTT
clone size: -; D gene: -; V gene: TRBV4-1; J gene: TRBJ1-2; CDR3 protein: CASSQDGQYGYTF; CDR3 DNA: TGCGCCAGCAGCCAGGATGGACAGTATGGCTACACCTTC